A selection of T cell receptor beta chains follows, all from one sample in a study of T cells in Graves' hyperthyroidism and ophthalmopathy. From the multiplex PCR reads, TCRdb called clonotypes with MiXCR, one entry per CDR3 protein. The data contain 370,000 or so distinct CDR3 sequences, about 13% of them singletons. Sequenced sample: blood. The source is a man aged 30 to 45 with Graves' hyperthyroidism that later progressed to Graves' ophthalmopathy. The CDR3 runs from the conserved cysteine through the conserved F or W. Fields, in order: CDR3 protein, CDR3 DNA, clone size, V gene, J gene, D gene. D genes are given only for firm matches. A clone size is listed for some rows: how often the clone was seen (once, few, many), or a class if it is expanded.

cdr3_aa: CASSYRTGVYEQYF
cdr3_nt: TGTGCCAGCAGTTATCGGACAGGGGTTTACGAGCAGTACTTC
clone_size: many
v_call: TRBV2
j_call: TRBJ2-7
d_call: TRBD1

cdr3_aa: CASSLRGAGTGELFF
cdr3_nt: TGCGCCAGCAGCTTGAGGGGGGCCGGGACCGGGGAGCTGTTTTTT
clone_size: many
v_call: TRBV5-1
j_call: TRBJ2-2
d_call: NA

cdr3_aa: CASSVTGLNQPQHF
cdr3_nt: TGTGCCAGCAGTGTAACAGGGCTCAATCAGCCCCAGCATTTT
clone_size: many
v_call: TRBV6-1
j_call: TRBJ1-5
d_call: NA

cdr3_aa: CASRKSRVAGNTIYF
cdr3_nt: TGTGCCAGCAGGAAGAGCAGGGTCGCGGGAAACACCATATATTTT
clone_size: many
v_call: TRBV12-3/TRBV12-4
j_call: TRBJ1-3
d_call: NA

cdr3_aa: CASSPPAGGPEAFF
cdr3_nt: TGTGCCAGCAGTCCCCCGGCAGGGGGTCCTGAAGCTTTCTTT
clone_size: many
v_call: TRBV28
j_call: TRBJ1-1
d_call: TRBD1

cdr3_aa: CATSSLRDRNFHGYTF
cdr3_nt: TGTGCCACCAGCAGTCTCCGGGACCGAAATTTTCATGGCTACACCTTC
clone_size: many
v_call: TRBV15
j_call: TRBJ1-2
d_call: NA

cdr3_aa: CASIFGPGGTEAFF
cdr3_nt: TGTGCCAGCATCTTCGGCCCCGGCGGCACTGAAGCTTTCTTT
clone_size: many
v_call: TRBV28
j_call: TRBJ1-1
d_call: NA

cdr3_aa: CASSRTETGSEKLFF
cdr3_nt: TGTGCCAGCAGCCGCACCGAGACAGGGAGTGAAAAACTGTTTTTT
clone_size: NA
v_call: TRBV14
j_call: TRBJ1-4
d_call: TRBD1

cdr3_aa: CAAGTAPYEQYF
cdr3_nt: TGTGCCGCAGGGACAGCGCCCTACGAGCAGTACTTC
clone_size: many
v_call: TRBV3-1
j_call: TRBJ2-7
d_call: TRBD1

cdr3_aa: CASSGPGTLINEQFF
cdr3_nt: TGTGCCAGCAGCGGCCCCGGGACTCTCATCAATGAGCAGTTCTTC
clone_size: many
v_call: TRBV7-9
j_call: TRBJ2-1
d_call: NA

cdr3_aa: CASSENTDTQYF
cdr3_nt: TGTGCCAGCAGCGAAAACACAGATACGCAGTATTTT
clone_size: many
v_call: TRBV7-8
j_call: TRBJ2-3
d_call: NA

cdr3_aa: CASSQEARTNEKLFF
cdr3_nt: TGCGCCAGCAGCCAAGAGGCCAGGACCAATGAAAAACTGTTTTTT
clone_size: NA
v_call: TRBV4-1
j_call: TRBJ1-4
d_call: NA

cdr3_aa: CASSPQGIYGYTF
cdr3_nt: TGTGCCAGCAGCCCCCAGGGTATCTATGGCTACACCTTC
clone_size: many
v_call: TRBV7-2
j_call: TRBJ1-2
d_call: NA

cdr3_aa: CASSEGQGEGTEAFF
cdr3_nt: TGCGCCAGCAGCGAGGGACAGGGGGAGGGCACTGAAGCTTTCTTT
clone_size: many
v_call: TRBV5-1
j_call: TRBJ1-1
d_call: TRBD1

cdr3_aa: CASSLSQGTFTNTGELFF
cdr3_nt: TGCGCCAGCAGCTTGAGTCAGGGGACCTTTACTAACACCGGGGAGCTGTTTTTT
clone_size: NA
v_call: TRBV5-1
j_call: TRBJ2-2
d_call: NA

cdr3_aa: CASTEGGSDTGELFF
cdr3_nt: TGTGCCAGCACGGAAGGGGGATCGGACACCGGGGAGCTGTTTTTT
clone_size: NA
v_call: TRBV7-9
j_call: TRBJ2-2
d_call: NA

cdr3_aa: CASSFGQTGRDNEQFF
cdr3_nt: TGTGCCAGCAGTTTCGGCCAGACAGGGAGGGATAATGAGCAGTTCTTC
clone_size: many
v_call: TRBV12-3/TRBV12-4
j_call: TRBJ2-1
d_call: NA

cdr3_aa: CAWSVGVNQPQHF
cdr3_nt: TGTGCCTGGAGTGTAGGAGTAAATCAGCCCCAGCATTTT
clone_size: NA
v_call: TRBV30
j_call: TRBJ1-5
d_call: NA

cdr3_aa: CASSSREGWSEQYF
cdr3_nt: TGCGCCAGCAGCTCCAGGGAGGGCTGGAGCGAGCAGTACTTC
clone_size: few
v_call: TRBV5-1
j_call: TRBJ2-7
d_call: TRBD2

cdr3_aa: CASSVATTSYEQYF
cdr3_nt: TGTGCCAGCAGCGTAGCTACTACCTCCTACGAGCAGTACTTC
clone_size: many
v_call: TRBV9
j_call: TRBJ2-7
d_call: NA

cdr3_aa: CATSDLNQPQHF
cdr3_nt: TGTGCCACCAGTGACCTTAATCAGCCCCAGCATTTT
clone_size: many
v_call: TRBV24-1
j_call: TRBJ1-5
d_call: NA

cdr3_aa: CSAYIAKNIQYF
cdr3_nt: TGCAGTGCTTATATAGCCAAAAACATTCAGTACTTC
clone_size: NA
v_call: TRBV20-1
j_call: TRBJ2-4
d_call: NA

cdr3_aa: CASSHGDREGEQFF
cdr3_nt: TGTGCCAGCAGCCACGGAGACAGGGAAGGTGAGCAGTTCTTC
clone_size: many
v_call: TRBV3-1
j_call: TRBJ2-1
d_call: TRBD1

cdr3_aa: CASSFLDGRYEQYF
cdr3_nt: TGTGCCAGCAGTTTTCTGGACGGACGCTACGAGCAGTACTTC
clone_size: many
v_call: TRBV28
j_call: TRBJ2-7
d_call: NA

cdr3_aa: CSAREGEGENQPQHF
cdr3_nt: TGCAGTGCTAGAGAGGGTGAGGGGGAGAATCAGCCCCAGCATTTT
clone_size: NA
v_call: TRBV20-1
j_call: TRBJ1-5
d_call: NA

cdr3_aa: CASGVLAEETQYF
cdr3_nt: TGTGCCAGCGGTGTACTAGCGGAAGAGACCCAGTACTTC
clone_size: few
v_call: TRBV28
j_call: TRBJ2-5
d_call: TRBD2

cdr3_aa: CASSLDPPIAGALFNEQFF
cdr3_nt: TGTGCCAGCAGCTTAGACCCACCGATAGCGGGAGCCCTCTTCAATGAGCAGTTCTTC
clone_size: NA
v_call: TRBV7-9
j_call: TRBJ2-1
d_call: TRBD2